This TCR beta chain was recorded in a study of neurological immune-mediated disorders. The study, taken as a whole, reports: The highest TCR clonal expansion occurred in HTLV-1-associated myelopathy; multiple sclerosis fell below healthy controls.

5'RACE employing 10-nucleotide random UMIs yielded the cDNA. TCRdb independently ran MiXCR on the 5' RACE reads; one entry per CDR3 protein. The sample contains 20,000 or so distinct CDR3 sequences, 6% to 8% of which appear only once. This clonotype was counted ten times or more. Its antigen is not known. Source material: CD8+ T cells from blood. This receptor was identified in a woman in her 30s with HTLV-1-associated myelopathy (HAM/TSP).

The CDR3 protein is CASNPPQDYNEQFF. Written as DNA, the CDR3 is TGTGCCAGCAACCCCCCGCAGGACTACAATGAGCAGTTCTTC. V gene TRBV7-9 combines with J gene TRBJ2-1; no definite D call. The CDR3 sequence is 14 residues long. V was shortened by 7 bases and J by 3 bases, with 13 bases between the two germline ends. CDR1 is SEHNR, CDR2 FQNEAQ, per germline (reference sequence).